This T cell receptor beta chain was sequenced in a study of TIL therapy for anti-PD-1-resistant metastatic lung cancer. Sequencing used immunoSEQ v3. Using immunoSEQ multiplex PCR, the repertoire was profiled, and TCRdb retains in-frame clones only, with some absent. The sample holds just under 60,000 clones, under 75% seen once. Study results and caveats: After infusion, TIL clonotypes partly replaced peripheral T cells and declined over months.

Time point given: pre-treatment sample, taken before nivolumab and TIL therapy. In the case of this clone: Antigen: not known.

Germline V gene lookup returns CDR1 SGHRS and CDR2 YFSETQ. The CDR3 covers 11 residues. Trimming removed 4 bases at V and 2 bases at J, with 3 bases between. Sequencing was performed on blood, taken at baseline. This chain uses TRBV5-1 with TRBJ1-1; D is unresolved. This TCR was recovered from a person aged 25-85 years with non-small cell lung cancer. The CDR3 DNA reads TGCGCCAGCAGCGACAACACTGAAGCTTTCTTT. Translated, it gives CASSDNTEAFF.